The 10 T cell receptor beta chains reported below all come from one sample, sequenced in a study of cytomegalovirus exposure and HLA in healthy donors. Method: immunoSEQ multiplex PCR; TCRdb's copy keeps in-frame clones and lacks some. This repertoire shows 250,000 to 350,000 clones, approximately 88% found once; its top ten account for 0.92%. The sequenced material came from PBMCs. The source is a woman aged 18-35 years in good health and CMV-seronegative.

CDR3 nucleotide sequence: TGTGCCAGCAGGGCGGGGAGCGGCTACGAGCAGTACTTC. Protein sequence: CASRAGSGYEQYF. V gene TRBV27 combines with J gene TRBJ2-7, with D perhaps matching TRBD2 (6 bases). V was cut by 6 bases and J by 3 bases, with 12 bases left in between. Germline values: CDR1 MNHEY, CDR2 SMNVEV (reference sequence). This CDR3 comprises 13 residues.

V and J are TRBV27 and TRBJ2-2; D is perhaps TRBD1 (5 bases). CDR1 is MNHEY and CDR2 is SMNVEV in the germline V gene (reference sequence). The CDR3 extends over 17 amino acids. Trimming stripped 6 bases from V and 0 bases from J, with 17 bases between. This CDR3 is CASSSSEQVPNTGELFF. The CDR3 DNA reads TGTGCCAGCAGCTCAAGCGAACAGGTCCCGAACACCGGGGAGCTGTTTTTT.

This clone appeared a single time. The chain joins TRBV5-1 to TRBJ2-5; D is undetermined. V lost 0 bases, J lost 5 bases, and 5 bases lay in between. CDR1 is SGHRS and CDR2 is YFSETQ in the germline V gene. This CDR3 region has 12 residues. CDR3 nucleotide sequence: TGCGCCAGCAGCTTGGACGGTGAGACCCAGTACTTC. Amino acids: CASSLDGETQYF.

V and J are TRBV28 and TRBJ2-7; TRBD2 might be the D (6 bases). V lost 7 bases, J lost 4 bases, and 14 bases lay in between. The CDR3 spans 13 residues. Germline CDR1 is MDHEN and CDR2 is SYDVKM. The CDR3 sequence: CASTFGSGYEQYF. The CDR3 bases are TGTGCCAGCACATTCGGGAGTGGGTACGAGCAGTACTTC.

V usage is TRBV14 and J usage is TRBJ2-7; TRBD2 matches 7 bases. V trimming: 0 bases; J trimming: 9 bases; junction bases outside the gene matches: 2. The CDR3 is made up of 12 amino acids. Germline CDR1 is SGHDN and CDR2 is FVKESK. The CDR3 DNA reads as TGTGCCAGCAGCCAAGATTCGGGAGGGCAGTACTTC. Translation: CASSQDSGGQYF. Looking up the rest from reference TRBV14 and TRBJ2-7 gives the full variable domain: EAGVTQFPSHSVIEKGQTVTLRCDPISGHDNLYWYRRVMGKEIKFLLHFVKESKQDESGMPNNRFLAERTGGTYSTLKVQPAELEDSGVYFCASSQDSGGQYFGPGTRLTVT.

The genes are TRBV27 and TRBJ2-7; 7 nucleotides match TRBD2. The germline CDR1 and CDR2 sequences are MNHEY and SMNVEV (reference sequence). With V trimmed by 5 bases and J by 6 bases, 7 bases remained unmatched. The CDR3 runs to 13 residues. The DNA for the CDR3 is TGTGCCAGCAGTGGTATGGGGGGGATCGAGCAGTACTTC. Protein sequence: CASSGMGGIEQYF.

This clone was observed once. The chain has TRBV2 and TRBJ2-3, with TRBD1 identical over 10 bases. The CDR3 sequence is 15 residues long. The ends lost 5 bases at V and 5 bases at J; junction bases unmatched: 7. The germline CDR1 and CDR2 sequences are SNHLY and FYNNEI. CDR3 residues: CASSSDRGREDTQYF. DNA of the CDR3: TGTGCCAGCAGTTCAGACAGGGGGCGTGAAGATACGCAGTATTTT.

This clone showed up just once. This sequence joins TRBV7-9 and TRBJ1-6; the match to TRBD1 covers 7 bases. The V and J ends lost 5 bases and 11 bases, in that order; junction bases with no gene match: 9. The CDR3 has 14 residues. Germline loops: CDR1 SEHNR, CDR2 FQNEAQ (reference sequence). The CDR3 sequence: CASSPPGTETPLHF. The CDR3 DNA reads TGTGCCAGCAGCCCACCGGGGACAGAGACACCCCTCCACTTT.

The chain couples TRBV27 to TRBJ2-7, with D perhaps TRBD2 (6 bases). Germline loops: CDR1 MNHEY, CDR2 SMNVEV (reference sequence). The CDR3 is made up of 14 amino acids. Between the trimmed V and J ends, which lost 1 base and 5 bases, there was a span of 12 bases. The CDR3 here is CASSLYRESDEQYF. The CDR3 DNA reads TGTGCCAGCAGTTTATACCGGGAGTCGGACGAGCAGTACTTC.

This clone was counted a single time. This rearrangement joins TRBV4-1 to TRBJ2-7; 7 bases fit TRBD2. In germline, CDR1 is MGHRA, CDR2 YSYEKL. Losses at the gene ends were 4 bases for V and 3 bases for J; bases not matched to a gene: 12. The CDR3 consists of 16 residues. The CDR3 reads CASSPQGAGARYEQYF. The CDR3 region has the DNA TGCGCCAGCAGCCCACAAGGGGCGGGAGCCCGCTACGAGCAGTACTTC.